This T cell receptor beta chain was recovered during a study of blood T cell repertoires in COVID-19. About the study: Collection of acute and convalescent COVID-19 samples took place in the United States, Italy and Spain. Sample material is recorded as cDNA or gDNA derived from T cells, B-cell-depleted T cells, or PBMCs.

Recruitment covered about two dozen US areas and drew participants whose ages spanned about 18 to 100 years. The V segment lost 1 base and the J segment 4 bases; nucleotides outside the gene matches: 15. Germline assignment: CDR1 SGHTA and CDR2 FQGNSA. The CDR3 runs to 19 residues. Authors' data handling: How many nucleated cells were present was estimated from reference gene primer amplification. Clones were sequenced by immunoSEQ multiplex PCR, and TCRdb holds only the in-frame ones, with some missing. The DNA was the basis for D and trimming; V, J and clone size are from that table. The data contain 130,000 or so clones, roughly 86% of them seen just once; the ten biggest clones take up around 3.2%.

This chain connects TRBV7-2 to TRBJ2-3, with 9 nucleotides matching TRBD1. The source material was PBMCs or T cells enriched from blood (not recorded which). This sequence was found in a woman aged 45-59 years with acute COVID-19. CDR3 protein: CASSLVHRTGVTGPDTQYF. CDR3 sequence (DNA): TGTGCCAGCAGCTTAGTTCATCGGACAGGGGTAACGGGCCCAGATACGCAGTATTTT.